The rows below give T cell receptor beta chains drawn from one sample of a study of T cells in localized non-small cell lung cancer. Produced via immunoSEQ multiplex PCR; TCRdb's table is partial and in-frame only. The sample holds 48,000 or so clones, roughly 80% seen once. This specimen consisted of peripheral blood, obtained before any cancer treatment. These TCRs come from a man aged 35-75 years with stage I squamous cell lung carcinoma. The CDR3 runs from the conserved cysteine through the conserved F or W. D genes are given only for firm matches.

V	J	D	CDR3
TRBV11-3	.	.	CASSFYGGHEQYF
TRBV6-5	TRBJ1-6	TRBD1	CASSPTRGHNSPLHF
TRBV30	TRBJ1-2	.	CAWSSGRVYGYTF
TRBV6-6	TRBJ1-2	.	CASSLSGYTF
TRBV9	TRBJ2-1	.	CASSVGRGALGNEQFF
TRBV19	TRBJ1-6	.	CATSTVGDSPLHF
TRBV28	TRBJ2-7	TRBD2	CASCTTSCYEQYF
TRBV10-3	TRBJ2-7	.	CAISPGSYEQYF
TRBV5-1	TRBJ2-7	TRBD2	CASSFRTSGVYEQYF
TRBV13	TRBJ1-5	.	CASSLPPGNSNQPQHF
TRBV7-8	TRBJ1-6	.	CASSPGISPLHF
TRBV27	TRBJ2-7	TRBD1	CASRPPRRTGSYEQYF
TRBV7-9	TRBJ1-5	TRBD1	CASTTGGATHIQHF
TRBV5-1	TRBJ1-2	.	CASSLITGATNYGYTF
TRBV6-5	TRBJ1-3	.	CASSSLLGGAGNTIYF
TRBV5-1	TRBJ1-1	.	CASSPLVAGAEAFF
TRBV28	TRBJ2-3	.	CASSGAPTDTQYF
TRBV5-6	TRBJ2-3	.	CASSSGRRDTQYF
TRBV6-5	TRBJ1-5	TRBD1	CASSRTGEHQPQHF
TRBV4-1	TRBJ2-2	TRBD2	CASSQDSLARTGELFF
TRBV2	TRBJ1-2	.	CAREERNSANYGYTF
TRBV7-2	TRBJ2-7	TRBD2	CASSSDGGALKPYEQYF
TRBV5-1	TRBJ2-7	.	CASSLARAEQYF
TRBV7-6	TRBJ2-1	.	CASSLGGAFYNEQFF
TRBV19	TRBJ2-6	.	CASSMGLFSGANVLTF
TRBV6-1	TRBJ2-1	TRBD2	CASMLTGGPFEQFF
TRBV23-1	TRBJ2-7	.	CAMMWVGDLYEQYF
TRBV2	TRBJ2-3	TRBD2	CASSSGLAGGRTDTQYF
TRBV19	TRBJ1-4	.	CASRAGRPPEKLFF
TRBV7-9	TRBJ2-3	TRBD2	CASSPVQRGAVSDTQYF
TRBV5-1	TRBJ1-1	TRBD1	CASSPRGRVDTEAFF
TRBV6-4	TRBJ1-3	.	CASSEWRNTIYF
TRBV7-6	TRBJ2-1	.	CASSLGGKSGEQFF
TRBV4-2	TRBJ1-2	.	CASSRSNPRTGGNYGYTF
TRBV7-9	TRBJ1-4	.	CASSLGTVTTNEKLFF
TRBV18	TRBJ1-1	TRBD1	CASSPTTGERGAFF
TRBV28	TRBJ1-4	.	CASSPGGDEKLFF